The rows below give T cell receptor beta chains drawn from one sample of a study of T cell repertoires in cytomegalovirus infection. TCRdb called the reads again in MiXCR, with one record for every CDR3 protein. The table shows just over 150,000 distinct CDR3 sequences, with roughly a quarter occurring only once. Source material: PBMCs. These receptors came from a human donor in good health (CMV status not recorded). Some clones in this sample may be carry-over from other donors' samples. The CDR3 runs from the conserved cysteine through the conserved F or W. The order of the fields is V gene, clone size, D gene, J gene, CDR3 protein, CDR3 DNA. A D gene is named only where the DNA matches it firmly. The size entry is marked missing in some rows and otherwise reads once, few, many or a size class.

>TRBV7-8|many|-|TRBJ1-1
CASSSMGREAFF
TGTGCCAGCAGCTCAATGGGACGGGAAGCTTTCTTT
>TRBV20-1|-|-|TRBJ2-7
CSASREISYEQYF
TGCAGTGCTAGCCGGGAAATCTCCTACGAGCAGTACTTC
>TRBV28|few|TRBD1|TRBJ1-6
CASSTLYQGEGSPLHF
TGTGCCAGCAGTACTCTCTATCAGGGGGAGGGTTCACCCCTCCACTTT
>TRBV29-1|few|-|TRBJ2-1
CSVRQDNEQFF
TGCAGCGTACGACAGGACAATGAGCAGTTCTTC
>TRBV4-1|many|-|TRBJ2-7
CASSQGQGGTYEQYF
TGCGCCAGCAGCCAAGGCCAGGGAGGCACCTACGAGCAGTACTTC
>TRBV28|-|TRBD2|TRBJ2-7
CASSPLAGESEQYF
TGTGCCAGCAGCCCGCTAGCGGGAGAATCCGAGCAGTACTTC
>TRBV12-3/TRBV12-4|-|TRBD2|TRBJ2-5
CASSGLAGGPENF
TGTGCCAGCAGTGGACTAGCGGGGGGGCCCGAGAACTTC
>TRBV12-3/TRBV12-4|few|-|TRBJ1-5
CASSREIDQPQHF
TGTGCCAGCAGTCGGGAAATCGATCAGCCCCAGCATTTT
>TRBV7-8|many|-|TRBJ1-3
CASRSTESSGNTIYF
TGTGCCAGCAGATCCACAGAGAGCTCTGGAAACACCATATATTTT
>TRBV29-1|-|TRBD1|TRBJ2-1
CSAARQGNNEQFF
TGCAGCGCCGCACGACAGGGTAACAATGAGCAGTTCTTC
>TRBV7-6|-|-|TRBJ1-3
CASSPASGNTIYF
TGTGCTAGCAGCCCTGCCAGTGGAAACACCATATATTTT
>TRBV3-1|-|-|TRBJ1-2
CASSLGQSSLNYGYTF
TGTGCCAGCAGCCTTGGACAGTCCTCTCTTAACTATGGCTACACCTTC
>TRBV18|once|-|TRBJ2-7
CASSPPGLAAYEQYF
TGTGCCAGCTCACCACCGGGACTCGCAGCCTACGAGCAGTACTTC
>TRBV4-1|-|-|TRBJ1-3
CASSQGYGSSGNTIYF
TGCGCCAGCAGCCAAGGATACGGCAGCTCTGGAAACACCATATATTTT
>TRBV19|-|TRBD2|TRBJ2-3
CASSDGRAQYF
TGTGCCAGTAGTGACGGGAGGGCTCAGTATTTT
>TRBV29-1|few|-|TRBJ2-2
CSVVQAVTGELFF
TGCAGCGTTGTCCAGGCAGTCACCGGGGAGCTGTTTTTT
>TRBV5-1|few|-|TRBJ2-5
CASSSTGPKETQYF
TGCGCCAGCAGCTCGACAGGCCCCAAGGAGACCCAGTACTTC
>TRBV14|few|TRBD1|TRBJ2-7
CASRRSGTGSYEQYF
TGTGCCAGCAGACGCTCCGGGACAGGATCTTACGAGCAGTACTTC
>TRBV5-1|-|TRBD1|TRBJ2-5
CASSLTGQGSWETQYF
TGCGCCAGCAGCCTAACTGGACAGGGTTCATGGGAGACCCAGTACTTC
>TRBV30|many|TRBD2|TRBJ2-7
CAWRGTGLAFEQYF
TGTGCCTGGAGGGGCACCGGACTAGCGTTCGAGCAGTACTTC
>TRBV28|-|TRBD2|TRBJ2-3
CASSFGLAGGVKSTDTQYF
TGTGCCAGCAGTTTCGGACTAGCGGGGGGTGTAAAGAGCACAGATACGCAGTATTTT
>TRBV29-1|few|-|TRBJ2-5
CSVEGQQETQYF
TGCAGCGTGGAGGGACAGCAAGAGACCCAGTACTTC
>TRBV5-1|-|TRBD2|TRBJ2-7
CASSHTSGSGYEQYF
TGCGCCAGCAGCCACACTAGCGGGAGTGGCTACGAGCAGTACTTC
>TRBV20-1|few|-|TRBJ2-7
CSARADYEQYF
TGCAGTGCTAGGGCAGATTACGAGCAGTACTTC
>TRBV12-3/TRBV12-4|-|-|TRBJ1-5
CASGGAGPLGNQPQHF
TGTGCCAGCGGGGGGGCAGGACCTCTCGGCAATCAGCCCCAGCATTTT
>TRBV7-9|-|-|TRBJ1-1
CASSPPGGLTAGNTEAFF
TGTGCCAGCAGCCCACCCGGGGGCCTCACGGCGGGAAACACTGAAGCTTTCTTT
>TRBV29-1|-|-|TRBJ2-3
CSVHQGRGVTDTQYF
TGCAGCGTCCACCAAGGTCGGGGTGTAACAGATACGCAGTATTTT
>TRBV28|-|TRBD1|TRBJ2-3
CASSLWSTGGADTQYF
TGTGCCAGCAGTTTATGGAGCACAGGGGGTGCAGATACGCAGTATTTT
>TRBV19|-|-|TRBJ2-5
CASSMGYQETQYF
TGTGCCAGTAGTATGGGATACCAAGAGACCCAGTACTTC
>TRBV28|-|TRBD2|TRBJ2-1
CASSRRTSGYNEQFF
TGTGCCAGCAGCCGCAGGACTAGCGGGTATAATGAGCAGTTCTTC
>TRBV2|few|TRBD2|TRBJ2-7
CASSEPPGLAGASSYEQYF
TGTGCCAGCAGTGAACCCCCGGGACTAGCGGGGGCTAGCTCCTACGAGCAGTACTTC
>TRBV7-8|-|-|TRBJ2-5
CASLRQAEETQYF
TGTGCCAGCTTGAGACAGGCTGAAGAGACCCAGTACTTC
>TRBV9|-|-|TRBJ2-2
CASSGSSVGAGELFF
TGTGCCAGCAGCGGTTCGTCGGTTGGGGCCGGGGAGCTGTTTTTT
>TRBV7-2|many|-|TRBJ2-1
CASSLARGVEQFF
TGTGCCAGCAGCTTAGCGCGTGGGGTTGAGCAGTTCTTC
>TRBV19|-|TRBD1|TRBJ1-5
CASSSRDRAPNQPQHF
TGTGCCAGTAGTAGCCGGGACAGGGCTCCCAATCAGCCCCAGCATTTT
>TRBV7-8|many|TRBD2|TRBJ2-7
CASSLVTSGGALHEQYF
TGTGCCAGCAGCTTAGTGACTAGCGGGGGGGCGCTACACGAGCAGTACTTC
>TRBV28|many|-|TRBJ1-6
CASSPILGGSPLHF
TGTGCCAGCAGCCCGATATTGGGGGGTTCACCCCTCCACTTT
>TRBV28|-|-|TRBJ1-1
CASSLQGNIAFF
TGTGCCAGCAGTTTACAGGGGAATATAGCTTTCTTT
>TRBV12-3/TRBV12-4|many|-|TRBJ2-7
CASSFGGTSYEQYF
TGTGCCAGCAGTTTTGGCGGGACCTCCTACGAGCAGTACTTC
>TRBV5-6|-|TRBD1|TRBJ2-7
CASSLEGQGLAEQYF
TGTGCCAGCAGCTTGGAGGGACAGGGACTCGCGGAGCAGTACTTC
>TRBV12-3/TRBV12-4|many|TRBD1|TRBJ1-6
CASNFGAGGNSPLHF
TGTGCCAGCAACTTCGGGGCAGGGGGCAATTCACCCCTCCACTTT
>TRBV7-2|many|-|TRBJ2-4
CASSLETGLAENIQYF
TGTGCCAGCAGCTTAGAAACCGGGCTAGCCGAGAACATTCAGTACTTC
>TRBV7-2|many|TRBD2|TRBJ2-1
CASSLYPGLAGVTEQFF
TGTGCCAGCAGTTTATACCCGGGGCTAGCGGGAGTAACTGAGCAGTTCTTC
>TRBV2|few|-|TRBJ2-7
CASTRLVSYEQYF
TGTGCCAGCACCCGGCTAGTCTCCTACGAGCAGTACTTC
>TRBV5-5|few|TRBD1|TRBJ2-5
CASNGQGQETQYF
TGTGCCAGTAATGGACAGGGACAAGAGACCCAGTACTTC
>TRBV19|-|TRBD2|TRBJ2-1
CASSTGLAGTNEQFF
TGTGCCAGTAGTACGGGACTAGCGGGGACCAATGAGCAGTTCTTC
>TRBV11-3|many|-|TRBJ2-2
CASSLDAADTGELFF
TGTGCCAGCAGCTTGGACGCCGCGGACACCGGGGAGCTGTTTTTT
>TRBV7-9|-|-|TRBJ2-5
CASSPQSVVETQYF
TGTGCCAGCAGCCCACAGAGTGTGGTGGAGACCCAGTACTTC
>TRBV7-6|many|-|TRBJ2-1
CASGPEVANSYNEQFF
TGTGCCAGCGGCCCGGAGGTGGCCAACTCCTACAATGAGCAGTTCTTC
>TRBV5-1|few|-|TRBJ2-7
CASSTDVSYEQYF
TGCGCCAGCAGCACGGACGTCTCCTACGAGCAGTACTTC